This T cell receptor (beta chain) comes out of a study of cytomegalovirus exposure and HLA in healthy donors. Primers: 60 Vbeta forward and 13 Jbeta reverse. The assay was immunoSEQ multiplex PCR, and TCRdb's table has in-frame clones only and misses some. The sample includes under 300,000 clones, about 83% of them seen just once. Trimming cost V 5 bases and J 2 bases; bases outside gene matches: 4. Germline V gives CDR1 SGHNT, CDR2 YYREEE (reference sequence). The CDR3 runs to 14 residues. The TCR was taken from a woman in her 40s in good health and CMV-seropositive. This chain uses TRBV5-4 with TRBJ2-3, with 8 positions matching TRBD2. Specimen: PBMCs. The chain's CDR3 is CASREREHTDTQYF. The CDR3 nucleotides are TGTGCCAGCAGAGAGCGGGAGCACACAGATACGCAGTATTTT.